Listed below are T cell receptor beta chains from one sample, sequenced in a study of T cell responses to AZD1222 COVID-19 vaccine. The method was immunoSEQ multiplex PCR; TCRdb's version includes in-frame clones alone and lacks a portion of them. The sample yields over 150,000 clones, 90% seen once. The sequencing here drew on peripheral blood, taken on day 0 of AZD1222 vaccination. The source of these receptors is an adult in good health. Each CDR3 is given with its conserved first and last residue. Fields, in order: clone size, J gene, V gene, D gene, CDR3 protein, CDR3 DNA. The D gene is left open where the match is weak. Clone size is not always given. Where it is, it says once, few, many or a class for expanded clones.

>-|TRBJ1-2|TRBV27|-
CASSGSGGGYTF
TGTGCCAGCAGTGGGTCCGGGGGTGGCTACACCTTC
>-|TRBJ1-1|TRBV7-2|-
CASSLIGPKTEAFF
TGTGCCAGCAGCTTAATTGGGCCGAAGACTGAAGCTTTCTTT
>-|TRBJ2-1|TRBV2|TRBD2
CASSEMGLAVNEQFF
TGTGCCAGCAGTGAAATGGGACTAGCGGTGAATGAGCAGTTCTTC
>-|TRBJ2-7|TRBV3-1/TRBV3-2|TRBD2
CASSQTRGGAAINEQYF
TGTGCCAGCAGCCAGACTCGCGGGGGGGCCGCAATCAACGAGCAGTACTTC
>-|TRBJ1-6|TRBV19|-
CASSSNRNSPLHF
TGTGCCAGTAGTAGTAACCGTAATTCACCCCTCCACTTT
>-|TRBJ1-5|TRBV19|TRBD1
CASTEEAGTGRQPQHF
TGTGCCAGTACCGAGGAGGCCGGGACAGGGAGGCAGCCCCAGCATTTT
>-|TRBJ1-2|TRBV5-6|-
CASSLVQSHYGYTF
TGTGCCAGCAGCTTGGTCCAGTCTCACTATGGCTACACCTTC
>-|TRBJ2-3|TRBV4-1|TRBD1
CASSQEHAGGGPDTQYF
TGCGCCAGCAGCCAAGAACATGCAGGGGGCGGCCCAGATACGCAGTATTTT
>-|TRBJ1-1|TRBV6-4|-
CASSPGGVNTEAFF
TGTGCCAGCAGTCCCGGGGGGGTGAACACTGAAGCTTTCTTT
>-|TRBJ2-3|TRBV9|TRBD2
CASSGGLADTDTQYF
TGTGCCAGCAGCGGCGGACTAGCGGACACAGATACGCAGTATTTT
>-|TRBJ2-3|TRBV6-6|-
CASSYSPFTDTQYF
TGTGCCAGCAGTTACTCGCCTTTCACAGATACGCAGTATTTT
>-|TRBJ2-3|TRBV5-5|-
CASSGMGVSTDTQYF
TGTGCCAGCAGCGGTATGGGAGTTAGCACAGATACGCAGTATTTT
>once|TRBJ1-6|TRBV6-6|-
CASSSHRGGSPLHF
TGTGCCAGCAGTTCACACAGAGGAGGTTCACCCCTCCACTTT
>-|TRBJ2-1|TRBV7-7|TRBD2
CASSLESGGADNEQFF
TGTGCTAGCAGCTTAGAATCCGGGGGGGCCGACAATGAGCAGTTCTTC
>-|TRBJ2-7|TRBV5-5|TRBD1
CASSLVGGGYEQYF
TGTGCCAGCAGCTTGGTAGGGGGCGGGTACGAGCAGTACTTC
>-|TRBJ1-5|TRBV6-5|TRBD1
CASNGQGPGEPQHF
TGTGCCAGCAACGGACAGGGACCGGGGGAGCCCCAGCATTTT
>-|TRBJ2-3|TRBV7-8|-
CASSPTGLTTDTQYF
TGTGCCAGCAGCCCCACGGGGCTAACCACAGATACGCAGTATTTT
>-|TRBJ1-2|TRBV6-4|-
CASSDWKGRGASNYGYTF
TGTGCCAGCAGTGACTGGAAGGGCCGGGGAGCATCTAACTATGGCTACACCTTC
>-|TRBJ2-3|TRBV19|-
CASSKQGNTQYF
TGTGCCAGTAGTAAACAGGGTAATACGCAGTATTTT
>-|TRBJ2-2|TRBV7-2|TRBD1
CASTSWPGQGRIGELFF
TGTGCCAGCACCTCCTGGCCGGGACAGGGGAGGATCGGGGAGCTGTTTTTT
>-|TRBJ1-1|TRBV12-3/TRBV12-4|-
CASSFGGPEAFF
TGTGCCAGCAGTTTTGGTGGCCCTGAAGCTTTCTTT
>-|TRBJ1-6|TRBV10-1|-
CASIGGINYNSPLHF
TGCGCCAGCATTGGGGGGATCAACTATAATTCACCCCTCCACTTT
>-|TRBJ2-3|TRBV9|TRBD2
CASSVAIGRALGTDTQYF
TGTGCCAGCAGCGTAGCTATTGGGAGGGCCTTGGGCACAGATACGCAGTATTTT
>-|TRBJ2-1|TRBV6-2/TRBV6-3|-
CASSYSGLLGEQFF
TGTGCCAGCAGTTACTCAGGCCTTCTGGGTGAGCAGTTCTTC
>-|TRBJ2-5|TRBV4-2|TRBD1
CASSQQGTGVGETQYF
TGTGCCAGCAGCCAACAAGGGACAGGGGTTGGAGAGACCCAGTACTTC
>-|TRBJ2-3|TRBV4-3|TRBD2
CASSQEPAGAFRGDTQYF
TGCGCCAGCAGCCAGGAACCAGCGGGGGCCTTCCGGGGAGATACGCAGTATTTT
>-|TRBJ2-5|TRBV5-1|-
CASSLEGQETQYF
TGCGCCAGCAGCTTGGAGGGTCAAGAGACCCAGTACTTC
>-|TRBJ1-6|TRBV6-5|-
CASRQEGGSPLHF
TGTGCCAGCAGACAGGAAGGAGGCTCACCCCTCCACTTT
>-|TRBJ1-2|TRBV7-9|-
CASRFSSQGKRYGYTF
TGTGCCAGCAGGTTTTCCTCGCAGGGAAAACGGTATGGCTACACCTTC
>-|TRBJ2-7|TRBV27|TRBD2
CASSFGTSGVYEQYF
TGTGCCAGCAGTTTCGGGACTAGCGGGGTCTACGAGCAGTACTTC
>once|TRBJ1-1|TRBV7-3|-
CASSTGGSTEAFF
TGTGCCAGCAGTACTGGGGGCTCCACTGAAGCTTTCTTT
>-|TRBJ1-4|TRBV20-1|TRBD1
CSASDYKRDSKGKLFF
TGCAGTGCTAGTGACTATAAGCGGGACAGTAAGGGAAAACTGTTTTTT
>-|TRBJ1-2|TRBV11-2|-
CASPLGEGGYTF
TGTGCCAGCCCCCTGGGGGAGGGTGGCTACACCTTC
>-|TRBJ1-1|TRBV27|-
CASSPPGGTEAFF
TGTGCCAGCAGTCCCCCTGGAGGCACTGAAGCTTTCTTT
>-|TRBJ2-3|TRBV7-9|TRBD1
CASSLDRGSADTQYF
TGTGCCAGCAGCTTAGACAGGGGGTCCGCAGATACGCAGTATTTT
>-|TRBJ2-1|TRBV4-1|-
CASSQDGHEQFF
TGCGCCAGCAGCCAAGATGGCCATGAGCAGTTCTTC
>-|TRBJ1-1|TRBV2|-
CASSVGVGTEAFF
TGTGCCAGCAGTGTCGGGGTCGGCACTGAAGCTTTCTTT
>-|TRBJ1-6|TRBV27|-
CASSLGYNSPLHF
TGTGCCAGCAGTTTAGGGTATAATTCACCCCTCCACTTT
>-|TRBJ2-1|TRBV7-2|TRBD2
CASSLEGGGYNEQFF
TGTGCCAGCAGCTTAGAAGGCGGGGGATACAATGAGCAGTTCTTC
>-|TRBJ1-2|TRBV13|TRBD1
CASSFGQGPSNYGYTF
TGTGCCAGCAGCTTCGGACAGGGGCCTTCTAACTATGGCTACACCTTC
>-|TRBJ2-7|TRBV6-5|TRBD1
CASRTGTGLGEQYF
TGTGCCAGCAGGACCGGGACAGGCCTGGGGGAGCAGTACTTC
>few|TRBJ2-3|TRBV5-1|-
CASSLAVSGVTDTQYF
TGCGCCAGCAGCTTGGCCGTCTCGGGGGTAACAGATACGCAGTATTTT
>-|TRBJ2-2|TRBV3-1/TRBV3-2|-
CASSQVWGAGELFF
TGTGCCAGCAGCCAAGTGTGGGGGGCCGGGGAGCTGTTTTTT
>-|TRBJ1-6|TRBV19|-
CASSIDPGNSPLHF
TGTGCCAGTAGTATAGATCCGGGAAATTCACCCCTCCACTTT
>-|TRBJ2-7|TRBV11-3|-
CASSLGQGGSEQYF
TGTGCCAGCAGCTTAGGGCAGGGCGGTAGCGAGCAGTACTTC